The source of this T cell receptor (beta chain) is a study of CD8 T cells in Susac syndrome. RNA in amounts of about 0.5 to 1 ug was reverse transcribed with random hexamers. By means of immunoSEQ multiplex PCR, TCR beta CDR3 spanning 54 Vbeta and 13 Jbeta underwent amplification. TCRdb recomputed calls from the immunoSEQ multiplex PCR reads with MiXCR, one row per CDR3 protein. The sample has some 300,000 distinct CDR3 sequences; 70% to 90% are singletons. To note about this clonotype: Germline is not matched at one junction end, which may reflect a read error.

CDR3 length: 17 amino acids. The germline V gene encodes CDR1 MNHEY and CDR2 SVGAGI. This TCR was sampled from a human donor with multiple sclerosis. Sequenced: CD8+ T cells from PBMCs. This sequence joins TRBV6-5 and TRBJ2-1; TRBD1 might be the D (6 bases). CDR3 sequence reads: CASSYSRTASSFNEQFF. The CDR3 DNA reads TGTGCCAGCAGTTACTCGAGGACAGCTTCCTCCTTCAATGAGCAGTTCTTC.